This T cell receptor beta chain was sequenced during a study of T cells in Graves' hyperthyroidism and ophthalmopathy. Uncontrolled infection, other autoimmune disease, pregnancy or lactation disqualified patients from enrolment. Diagnostic assessment was based on clinical symptoms, serum thyroxine and TRAb, thyroid ultrasound and orbital computed tomography. This clonotype was found many times. Germline V gene data show CDR1 as SGHTA and CDR2 as FQGTGA. The length of the CDR3 is 15 residues. V was cut by 0 bases and J by 2 bases, with 9 bases left in between. TCR beta CDR3 sequences were amplified from RNA transcripts. First-round RT-PCR targeting the TCR CDR3 was performed with the HTBI primer set. TCRdb itself ran the multiplex PCR reads through MiXCR, one entry per CDR3 protein. This table has some 460,000 distinct CDR3 sequences, around 14% appearing once.

Sequenced: blood. The chain couples TRBV7-3 to TRBJ2-3, with TRBD2 as a possible D gene (6 bases). The sequence came from a woman under 30 with Graves' hyperthyroidism. CDR3 residues: CASSLTSGYTDTQYF. CDR3 bases: TGTGCCAGCAGCTTAACTAGCGGATACACAGATACGCAGTATTTT.